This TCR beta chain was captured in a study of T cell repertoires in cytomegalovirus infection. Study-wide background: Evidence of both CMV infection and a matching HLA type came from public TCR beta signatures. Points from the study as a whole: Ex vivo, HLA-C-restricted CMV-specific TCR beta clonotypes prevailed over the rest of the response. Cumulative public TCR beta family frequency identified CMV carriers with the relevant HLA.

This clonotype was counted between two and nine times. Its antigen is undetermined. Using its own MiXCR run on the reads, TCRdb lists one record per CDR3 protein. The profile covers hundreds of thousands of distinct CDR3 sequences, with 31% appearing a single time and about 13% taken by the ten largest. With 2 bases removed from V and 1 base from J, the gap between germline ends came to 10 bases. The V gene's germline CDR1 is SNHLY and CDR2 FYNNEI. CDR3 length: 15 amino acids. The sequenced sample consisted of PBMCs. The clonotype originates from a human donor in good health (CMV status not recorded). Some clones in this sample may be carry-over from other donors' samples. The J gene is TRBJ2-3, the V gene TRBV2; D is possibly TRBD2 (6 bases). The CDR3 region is CASSEYVAGTDTQYF. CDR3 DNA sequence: TGTGCCAGCAGTGAATATGTAGCGGGCACAGATACGCAGTATTTT.